Each of the 5 T cell receptor beta chains below was sequenced from the same sample in a study of technical replicates of blood from several donors (TCRdb year 2017). Receptors were amplified or captured by the immunoSEQ multiplex PCR assay. As stored in TCRdb, this immuneACCESS dataset retains in-frame rearrangements with V and J assigned. A fraction of the clones does not appear; measured against another copy, unresolved V genes explain less than half of the discrepancy, and the remainder lacks a known reason. This sample is represented by roughly 50,000 clones; 85% to 95% of them were singletons. About 4% of the sample lies in the top ten. Material: PBMCs. Every receptor here comes from a human donor in good health. Some clones in this sample may be carry-over from other donors' samples.

This chain uses TRBV29-1 with TRBJ2-6; TRBD1 might be the D (6 bases). The CDR3 covers 17 residues. CDR1 is SQVTM, CDR2 ANQGSEA, per germline. Trimming stripped 6 bases from V and 2 bases from J, with 20 bases between. CDR3 sequence: CSVLTGEQPPGANVLTF. DNA for the CDR3: TGCAGCGTCCTGACAGGAGAGCAACCTCCTGGGGCCAACGTCCTGACTTTC.

This chain links TRBV5-1 with TRBJ2-3, with D possibly TRBD2 on 6 matching bases. The CDR3 covers 16 residues. The V gene's germline CDR1 is SGHRS and CDR2 YFSETQ. V lost 0 bases and J 2 bases, leaving 13 bases between the germline ends. The CDR3 DNA sequence: TGCGCCAGCAGCTTGGTGGGGGGAGATCTCACAGATACGCAGTATTTT. Encoded protein: CASSLVGGDLTDTQYF.

The gene calls are TRBV7-9 and TRBJ2-4; D is uncertain. V lost 3 bases and J 6 bases, leaving 9 bases between the germline ends. The CDR3 sequence is 13 residues long. Looked up from germline, CDR1 is SEHNR and CDR2 is FQNEAQ (reference sequence). CDR3: CASSFPYGNIQYF. CDR3 coding DNA: TGTGCCAGCAGCTTCCCATACGGAAACATTCAGTACTTC.

The rearrangement links TRBV7-2 to TRBJ2-7; TRBD2 might be the D (5 bases). The V gene's germline CDR1 is SGHTA and CDR2 FQGNSA. V was trimmed by 6 bases and J by 1 base, leaving 10 bases between them. The CDR3 is 13 residues long. The CDR3 here is CASREGNSYEQYF. In nucleotides, the CDR3 is TGTGCCAGCAGAGAGGGCAATTCCTACGAGCAGTACTTC.

This chain connects TRBV21-1 to TRBJ2-7; the table calls TRBD2, which could not be checked here. TRBV21-1 is recorded as a pseudogene. This CDR3 region has 16 residues. CDR3 sequence: CASSPQGGRSSYEQYF. The DNA for the CDR3 is TGTGCCAGCAGCCCCCAGGGCGGGAGGAGCTCCTACGAGCAGTACTTC.